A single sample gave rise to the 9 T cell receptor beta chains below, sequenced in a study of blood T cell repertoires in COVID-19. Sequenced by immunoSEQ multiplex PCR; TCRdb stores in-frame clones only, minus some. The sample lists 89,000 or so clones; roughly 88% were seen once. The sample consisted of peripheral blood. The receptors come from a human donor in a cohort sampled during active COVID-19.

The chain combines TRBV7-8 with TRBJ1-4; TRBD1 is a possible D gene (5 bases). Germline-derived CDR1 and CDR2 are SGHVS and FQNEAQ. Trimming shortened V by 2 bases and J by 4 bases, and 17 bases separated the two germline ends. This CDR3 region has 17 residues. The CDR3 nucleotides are TGTGCCAGCAGCTTAAACCCGACGGAGGGGTTTAATGAAAAACTGTTTTTT. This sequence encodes CASSLNPTEGFNEKLFF.

The CDR3 reads CASSQEIGTGGSAGELFF. Written as DNA, the CDR3 is TGTGCCAGCAGCCAAGAAATCGGGACAGGGGGCTCGGCCGGGGAGCTGTTTTTT. This chain uses TRBV4-2 with TRBJ2-2, with 12 positions matching TRBD1. The ends lost 0 bases at V and 6 bases at J; junction bases unmatched: 8. The V gene's germline CDR1 is LGHNA and CDR2 YNFKEQ. The CDR3 runs to 18 residues.

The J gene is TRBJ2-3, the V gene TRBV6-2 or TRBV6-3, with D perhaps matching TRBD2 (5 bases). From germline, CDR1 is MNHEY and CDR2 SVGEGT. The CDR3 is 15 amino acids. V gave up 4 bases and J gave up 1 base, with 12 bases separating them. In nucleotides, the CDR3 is TGTGCCAGCAGTTTATCCAGCGGTCGCACAGATACGCAGTATTTT. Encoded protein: CASSLSSGRTDTQYF.

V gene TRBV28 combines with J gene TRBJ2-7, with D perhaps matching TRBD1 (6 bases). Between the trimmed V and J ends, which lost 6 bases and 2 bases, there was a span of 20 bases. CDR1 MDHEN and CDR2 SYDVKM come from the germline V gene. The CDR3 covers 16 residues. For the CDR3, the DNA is TGTGCCAGCAGGAGGGGGACCGGGGATAGAACCTACGAGCAGTACTTC. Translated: CASRRGTGDRTYEQYF.

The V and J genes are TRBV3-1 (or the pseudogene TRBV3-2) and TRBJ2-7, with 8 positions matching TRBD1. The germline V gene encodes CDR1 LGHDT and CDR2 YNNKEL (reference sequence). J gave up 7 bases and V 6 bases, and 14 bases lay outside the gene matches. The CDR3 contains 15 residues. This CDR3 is CASRRDLTGAGEQYF. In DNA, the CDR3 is TGTGCCAGCAGACGCGATTTGACAGGGGCCGGGGAGCAGTACTTC.

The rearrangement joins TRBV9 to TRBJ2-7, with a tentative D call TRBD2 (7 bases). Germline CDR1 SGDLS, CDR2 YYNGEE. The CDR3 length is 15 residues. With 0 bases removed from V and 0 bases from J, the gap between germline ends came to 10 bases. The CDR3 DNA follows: TGTGCCAGCAGCGTAGAAGGGGGGGACTCCTACGAGCAGTACTTC. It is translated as CASSVEGGDSYEQYF.

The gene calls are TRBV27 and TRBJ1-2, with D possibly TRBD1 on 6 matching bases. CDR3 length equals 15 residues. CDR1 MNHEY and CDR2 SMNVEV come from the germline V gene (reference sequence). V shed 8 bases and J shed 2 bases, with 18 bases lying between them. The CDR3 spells CASALWAGANYGYTF. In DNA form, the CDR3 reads TGTGCCAGCGCCCTATGGGCAGGGGCAAACTATGGCTACACCTTC.

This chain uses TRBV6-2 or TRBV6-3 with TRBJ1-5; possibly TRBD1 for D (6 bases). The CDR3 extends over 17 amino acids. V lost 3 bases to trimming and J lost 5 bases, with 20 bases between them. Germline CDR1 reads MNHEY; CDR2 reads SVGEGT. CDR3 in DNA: TGTGCCAGCAGTTATCCATTGACAGGAGGAAGGGATCAGCCCCAGCATTTT. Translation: CASSYPLTGGRDQPQHF.

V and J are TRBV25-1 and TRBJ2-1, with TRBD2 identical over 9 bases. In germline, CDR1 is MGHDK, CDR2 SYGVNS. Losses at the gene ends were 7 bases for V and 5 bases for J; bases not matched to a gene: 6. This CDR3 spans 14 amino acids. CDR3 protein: CASNRAGGNNEQFF. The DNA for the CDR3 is TGTGCCAGCAACAGGGCGGGAGGGAACAATGAGCAGTTCTTC.